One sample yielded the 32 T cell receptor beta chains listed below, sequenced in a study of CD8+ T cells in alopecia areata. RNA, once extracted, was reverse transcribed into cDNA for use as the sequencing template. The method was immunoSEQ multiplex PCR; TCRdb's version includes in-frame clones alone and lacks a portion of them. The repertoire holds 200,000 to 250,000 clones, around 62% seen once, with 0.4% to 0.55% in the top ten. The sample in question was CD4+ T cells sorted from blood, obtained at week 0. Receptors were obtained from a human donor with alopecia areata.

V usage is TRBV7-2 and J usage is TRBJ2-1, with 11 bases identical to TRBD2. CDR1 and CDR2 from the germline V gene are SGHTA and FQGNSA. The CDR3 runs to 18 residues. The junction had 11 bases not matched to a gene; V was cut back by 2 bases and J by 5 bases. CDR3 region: CASSLFSQTSGTHNEQFF. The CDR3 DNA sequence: TGTGCCAGCAGCTTATTCTCCCAGACTAGCGGGACCCACAATGAGCAGTTCTTC.

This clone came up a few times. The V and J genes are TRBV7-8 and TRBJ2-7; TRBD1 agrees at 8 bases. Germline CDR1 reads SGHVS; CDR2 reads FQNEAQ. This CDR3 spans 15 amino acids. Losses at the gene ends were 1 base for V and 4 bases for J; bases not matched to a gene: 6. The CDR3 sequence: CASSLGAGGPYEQYF. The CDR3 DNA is TGTGCCAGCAGCTTAGGTGCAGGGGGCCCGTACGAGCAGTACTTC.

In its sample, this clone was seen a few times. Written as DNA, the CDR3 is TGTGCCATCCTCCTTCCCGGGCCTAGCGGAAACATTCAGTACTTC. Translated, it gives CAILLPGPSGNIQYF. V and J are TRBV7-9 and TRBJ2-4; TRBD2 aligns across 7 bases. CDR1 and CDR2 from the germline V gene are SEHNR and FQNEAQ (reference sequence). The V segment lost 10 bases and the J segment 6 bases; nucleotides outside the gene matches: 15. The CDR3 spans 15 residues.

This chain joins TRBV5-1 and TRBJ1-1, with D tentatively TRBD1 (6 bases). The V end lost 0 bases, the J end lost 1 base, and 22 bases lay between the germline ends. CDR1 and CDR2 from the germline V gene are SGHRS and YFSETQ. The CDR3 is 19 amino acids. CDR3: CASSLASTGGVVGNTEAFF. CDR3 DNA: TGCGCCAGCAGCTTGGCCTCGACAGGCGGGGTTGTAGGGAACACTGAAGCTTTCTTT.

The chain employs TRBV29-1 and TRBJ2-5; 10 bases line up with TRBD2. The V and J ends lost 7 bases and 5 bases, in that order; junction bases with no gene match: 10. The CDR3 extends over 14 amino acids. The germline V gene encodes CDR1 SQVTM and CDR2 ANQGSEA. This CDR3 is CSAQKRGGTETQYF. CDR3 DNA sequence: TGCAGCGCCCAAAAGCGGGGGGGGACCGAGACCCAGTACTTC.

Here the CDR3 DNA reads TGTGCCAGGTGGACAGGGTCAGCAAACACCATATATTTT. Translating gives CARWTGSANTIYF. The chain links TRBV6-1 to TRBJ1-3; 8 bases agree with TRBD1. This CDR3 is 13 amino acids long. The J segment lost 6 bases and the V segment lost 9 bases, leaving 7 bases of the junction unmatched. CDR1 is MNHNS, CDR2 SASEGT, per germline.

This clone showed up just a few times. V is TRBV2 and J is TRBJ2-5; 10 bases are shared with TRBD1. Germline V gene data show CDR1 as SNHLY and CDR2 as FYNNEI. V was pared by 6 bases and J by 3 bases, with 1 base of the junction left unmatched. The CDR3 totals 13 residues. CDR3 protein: CASRGTGEETQYF. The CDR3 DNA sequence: TGTGCCAGCAGGGGGACAGGGGAAGAGACCCAGTACTTC.

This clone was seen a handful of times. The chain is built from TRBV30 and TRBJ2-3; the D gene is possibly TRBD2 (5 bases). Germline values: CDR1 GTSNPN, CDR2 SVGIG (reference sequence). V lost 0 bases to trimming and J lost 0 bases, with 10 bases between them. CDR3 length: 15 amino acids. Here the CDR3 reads CAWSVTGGSTDTQYF. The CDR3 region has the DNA TGTGCCTGGAGTGTAACCGGCGGGAGCACAGATACGCAGTATTTT.

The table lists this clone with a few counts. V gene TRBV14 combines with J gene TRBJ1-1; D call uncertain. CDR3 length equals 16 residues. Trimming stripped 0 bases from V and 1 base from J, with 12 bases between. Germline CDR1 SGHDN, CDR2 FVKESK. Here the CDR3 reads CASSQDFWTENTEAFF. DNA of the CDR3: TGTGCCAGCAGCCAAGATTTTTGGACTGAGAACACTGAAGCTTTCTTT.

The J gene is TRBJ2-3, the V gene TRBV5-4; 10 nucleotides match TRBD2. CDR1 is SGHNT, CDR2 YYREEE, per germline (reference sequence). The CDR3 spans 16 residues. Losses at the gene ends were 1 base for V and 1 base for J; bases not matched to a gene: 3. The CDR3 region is CASSLYSGGGTDTQYF. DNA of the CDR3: TGTGCCAGCAGCTTGTACAGCGGGGGGGGCACAGATACGCAGTATTTT.

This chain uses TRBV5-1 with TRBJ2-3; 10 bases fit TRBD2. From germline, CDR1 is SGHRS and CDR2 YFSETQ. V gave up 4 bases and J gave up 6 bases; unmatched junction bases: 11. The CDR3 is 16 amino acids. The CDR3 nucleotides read TGCGCCAGCAGCCCGGGAGCTAGCGGGAGTGCCGATACGCAGTATTTT. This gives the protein CASSPGASGSADTQYF.

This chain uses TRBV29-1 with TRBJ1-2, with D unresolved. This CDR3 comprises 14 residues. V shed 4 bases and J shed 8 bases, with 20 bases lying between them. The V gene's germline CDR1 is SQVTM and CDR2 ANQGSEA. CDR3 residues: CSVGLGPGGGGYTF. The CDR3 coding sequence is TGCAGCGTTGGATTGGGTCCTGGTGGAGGAGGCTACACCTTC.

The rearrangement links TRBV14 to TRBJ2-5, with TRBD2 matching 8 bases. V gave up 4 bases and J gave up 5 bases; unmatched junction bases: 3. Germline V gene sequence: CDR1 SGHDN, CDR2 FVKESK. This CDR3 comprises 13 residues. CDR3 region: CASSPGLVETQYF. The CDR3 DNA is TGTGCCAGCAGCCCGGGACTAGTGGAGACCCAGTACTTC.

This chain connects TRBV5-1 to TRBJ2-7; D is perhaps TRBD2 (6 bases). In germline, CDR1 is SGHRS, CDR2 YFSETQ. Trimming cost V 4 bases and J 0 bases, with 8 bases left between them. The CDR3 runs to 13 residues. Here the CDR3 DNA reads TGCGCCAGCAGCGGAGGGTCCTCCTACGAGCAGTACTTC. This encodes CASSGGSSYEQYF.

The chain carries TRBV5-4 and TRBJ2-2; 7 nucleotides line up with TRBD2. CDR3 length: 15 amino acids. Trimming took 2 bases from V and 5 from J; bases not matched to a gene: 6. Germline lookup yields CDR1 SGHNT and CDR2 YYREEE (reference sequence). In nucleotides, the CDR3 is TGTGCCAGCAGCTTTGGGAGGGACGGAACCGGGGAGCTGTTTTTT. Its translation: CASSFGRDGTGELFF.

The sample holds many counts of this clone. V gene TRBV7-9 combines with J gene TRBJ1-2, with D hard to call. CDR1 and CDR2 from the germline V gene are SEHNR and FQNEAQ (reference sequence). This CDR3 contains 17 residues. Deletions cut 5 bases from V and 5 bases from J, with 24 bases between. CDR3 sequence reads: CASSLTRGARGDYGYTF. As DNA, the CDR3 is TGTGCCAGCAGCCTTACCCGCGGAGCTCGTGGGGATTATGGCTACACCTTC.

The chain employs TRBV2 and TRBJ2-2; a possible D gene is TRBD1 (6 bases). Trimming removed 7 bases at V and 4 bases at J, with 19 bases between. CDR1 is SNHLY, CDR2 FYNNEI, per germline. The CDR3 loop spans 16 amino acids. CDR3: CASTEGSGDGTGELFF. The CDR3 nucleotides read TGTGCCAGCACCGAGGGGTCAGGGGACGGCACCGGGGAGCTGTTTTTT. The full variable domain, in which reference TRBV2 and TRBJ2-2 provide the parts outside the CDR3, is EPEVTQTPSHQVTQMGQEVILRCVPISNHLYFYWYRQILGQKVEFLVSFYNNEISEKSEIFDDQFSVERPDGSNFTLKIRSTKLEDSAMYFCASTEGSGDGTGELFFGEGSRLTVL.

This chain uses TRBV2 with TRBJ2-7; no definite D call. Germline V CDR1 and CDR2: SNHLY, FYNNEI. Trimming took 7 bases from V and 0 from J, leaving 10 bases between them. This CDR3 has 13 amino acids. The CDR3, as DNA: TGTGCCAGCAACTCATACTACTCCTACGAGCAGTACTTC. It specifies CASNSYYSYEQYF.

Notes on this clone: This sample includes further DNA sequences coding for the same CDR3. The CDR3 region is CSARDGDTQYF. CDR3 nucleotides: TGCAGTGCTAGAGACGGCGATACGCAGTATTTT. The chain couples TRBV20-1 to TRBJ2-3; D is unclear. This CDR3 contains 11 residues. V gave up 0 bases and J gave up 6 bases, with 4 bases separating them. Germline assignment: CDR1 DFQATT and CDR2 SNEGSKA (reference sequence).

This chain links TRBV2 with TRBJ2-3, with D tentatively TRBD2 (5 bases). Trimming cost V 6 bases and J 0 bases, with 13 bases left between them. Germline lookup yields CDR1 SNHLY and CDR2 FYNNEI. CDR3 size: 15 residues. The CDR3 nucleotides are TGTGCCAGCAGGTTCAGCGGACGAAGCACAGATACGCAGTATTTT. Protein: CASRFSGRSTDTQYF. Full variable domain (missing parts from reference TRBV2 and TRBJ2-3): EPEVTQTPSHQVTQMGQEVILRCVPISNHLYFYWYRQILGQKVEFLVSFYNNEISEKSEIFDDQFSVERPDGSNFTLKIRSTKLEDSAMYFCASRFSGRSTDTQYFGPGTRLTVL.

CDR3 amino acids: CASSIERGPQHF. CDR3 DNA sequence: TGTGCCAGTAGTATCGAGCGGGGGCCCCAGCATTTT. The J gene is TRBJ1-5, the V gene TRBV19, with no clear D. Germline V gives CDR1 LNHDA, CDR2 SQIVND (reference sequence). The CDR3 sequence is 12 residues long. V was pared by 3 bases and J by 9 bases, with 9 bases between.

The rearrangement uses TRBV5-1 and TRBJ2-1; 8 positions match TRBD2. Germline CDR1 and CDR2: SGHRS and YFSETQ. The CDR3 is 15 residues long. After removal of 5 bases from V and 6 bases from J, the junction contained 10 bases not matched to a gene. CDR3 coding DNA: TGCGCCAGCAGATCCCTAGCGGGTGTGAGCAATGAGCAGTTCTTC. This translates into CASRSLAGVSNEQFF.

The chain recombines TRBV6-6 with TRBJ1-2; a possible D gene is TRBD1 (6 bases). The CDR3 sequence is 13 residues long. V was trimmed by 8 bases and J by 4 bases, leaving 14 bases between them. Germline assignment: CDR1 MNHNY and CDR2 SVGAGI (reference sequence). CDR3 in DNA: TGTGCCAGCGCCCCCCAGGGGCTCTATGGCTACACCTTC. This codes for CASAPQGLYGYTF.

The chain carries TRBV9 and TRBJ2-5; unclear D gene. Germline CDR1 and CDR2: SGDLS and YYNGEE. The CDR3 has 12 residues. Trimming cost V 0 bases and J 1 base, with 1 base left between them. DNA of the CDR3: TGTGCCAGCAGCGTAGGCCAAGAGACCCAGTACTTC. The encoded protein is CASSVGQETQYF.

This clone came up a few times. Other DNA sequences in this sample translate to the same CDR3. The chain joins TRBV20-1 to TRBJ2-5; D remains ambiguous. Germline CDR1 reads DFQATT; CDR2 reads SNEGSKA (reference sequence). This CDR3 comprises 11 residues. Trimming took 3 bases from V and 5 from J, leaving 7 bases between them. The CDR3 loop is CSARGGETQYF. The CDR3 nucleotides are TGCAGTGCTAGGGGTGGGGAGACCCAGTACTTC.

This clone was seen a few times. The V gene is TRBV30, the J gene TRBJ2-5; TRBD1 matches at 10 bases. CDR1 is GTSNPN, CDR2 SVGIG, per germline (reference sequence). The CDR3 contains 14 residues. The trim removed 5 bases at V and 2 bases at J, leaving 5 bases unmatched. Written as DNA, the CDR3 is TGTGCCTGGTCTGACAGGGGGCGGCAAGAGACCCAGTACTTC. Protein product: CAWSDRGRQETQYF. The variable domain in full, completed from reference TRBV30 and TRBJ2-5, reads SQTIHQWPATLVQPVGSPLSLECTVEGTSNPNLYWYRQAAGRGLQLLFYSVGIGQISSEVPQNLSASRPQDRQFILSSKKLLLSDSGFYLCAWSDRGRQETQYFGPGTRLLVL.

The CDR3 region has the DNA TGTGCCTGGAGTTATGGGAACACTGAAGCTTTCTTT. It is translated as CAWSYGNTEAFF. This chain links TRBV30 with TRBJ1-1, with D uncertain. Per the germline V gene, CDR1 is GTSNPN and CDR2 is SVGIG (reference sequence). Trimming stripped 2 bases from V and 1 base from J, with 5 bases between. There are 12 residues in the CDR3.

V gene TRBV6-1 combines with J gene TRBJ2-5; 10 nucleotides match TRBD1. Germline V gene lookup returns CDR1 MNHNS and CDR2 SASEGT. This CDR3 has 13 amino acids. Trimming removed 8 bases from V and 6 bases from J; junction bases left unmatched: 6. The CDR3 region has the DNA TGTGCCAGCCTGACGGGACAGGGGAAGACCCAGTACTTC. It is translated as CASLTGQGKTQYF.

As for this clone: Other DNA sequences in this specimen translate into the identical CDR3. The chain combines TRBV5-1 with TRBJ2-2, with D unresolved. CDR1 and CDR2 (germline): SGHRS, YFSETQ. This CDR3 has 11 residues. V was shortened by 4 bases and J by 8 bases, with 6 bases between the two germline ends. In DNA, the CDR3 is TGCGCCAGCAGCAGAACGGGGGAGCTGTTTTTT. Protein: CASSRTGELFF. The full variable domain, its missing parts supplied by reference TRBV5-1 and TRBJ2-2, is KAGVTQTPRYLIKTRGQQVTLSCSPISGHRSVSWYQQTPGQGLQFLFEYFSETQRNKGNFPGRFSGRQFSNSRSEMNVSTLELGDSALYLCASSRTGELFFGEGSRLTVL.

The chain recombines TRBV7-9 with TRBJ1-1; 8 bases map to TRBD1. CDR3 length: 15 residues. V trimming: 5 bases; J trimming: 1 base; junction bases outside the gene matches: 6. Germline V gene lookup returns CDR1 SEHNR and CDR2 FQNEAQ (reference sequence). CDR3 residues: CASSPETGENTEAFF. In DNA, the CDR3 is TGTGCCAGCAGCCCCGAGACAGGGGAGAACACTGAAGCTTTCTTT.

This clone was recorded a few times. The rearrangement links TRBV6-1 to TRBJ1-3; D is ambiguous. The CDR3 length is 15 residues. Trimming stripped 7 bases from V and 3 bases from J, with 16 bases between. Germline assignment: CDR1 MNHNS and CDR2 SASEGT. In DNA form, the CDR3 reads TGTGCCAGCAAGCCTGGCGGGGTCAGTGGAAACACCATATATTTT. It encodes CASKPGGVSGNTIYF.

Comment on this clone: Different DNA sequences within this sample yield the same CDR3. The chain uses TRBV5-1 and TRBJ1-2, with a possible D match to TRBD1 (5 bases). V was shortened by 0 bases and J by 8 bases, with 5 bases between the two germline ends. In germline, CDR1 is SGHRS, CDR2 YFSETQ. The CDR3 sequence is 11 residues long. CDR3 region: CASSLEGGYTF. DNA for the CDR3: TGCGCCAGCAGCTTGGAGGGGGGCTACACCTTC.